This record covers a single T cell receptor (beta chain). One base away lies a much larger clone, so this may be a sequencing read error. From germline, CDR1 is SNHLY and CDR2 FYNNEI. The CDR3 runs 14 residues. V was pared by 0 bases and J by 8 bases, with 11 bases between. TCRdb fed the 5' RACE reads into MiXCR, producing one record per CDR3 protein. In the table there are around 78,000 distinct CDR3 sequences, more than 12% of which are singletons. The data derive from a study of early T cells in non-severe SARS-CoV-2 infection. The clonotype originates from an adult who was a healthcare worker with PCR-confirmed SARS-CoV-2 infection or an uninfected control (not recorded which). Sequencing used whole blood. The chain couples TRBV2 to TRBJ1-5, with D possibly being TRBD1 (6 bases). The DNA of the CDR3 is TGTGCCAGCAGTGAAGCGATTGAGGGGGAGCCCCAGCATTTT. Translation gives CASSEAIEGEPQHF.